This passage covers 25 T cell receptor beta chains from one sample sequenced in a study of blood T cell repertoires in COVID-19. Assay used: immunoSEQ multiplex PCR; TCRdb lists only in-frame clones, some missing. The sample lists 200,000 to 250,000 clones, approximately 86% seen once, with 1.5% to 2% in the top ten. Material for sequencing was peripheral blood. These receptors all come from a woman in her fifties or sixties who had recovered from COVID-19.

This clone has just one count. The rearrangement links TRBV5-4 to TRBJ2-7; no clear D gene. The germline V and J ends were trimmed by 4 bases and 5 bases, with 22 bases remaining between them. CDR1 and CDR2 (germline): SGHNT, YYREEE (reference sequence). This CDR3 contains 16 residues. Here the CDR3 reads CASSPTSTASNHEQYF. CDR3 DNA sequence: TGTGCCAGCAGCCCAACCTCAACGGCTAGTAACCACGAGCAGTACTTC.

The chain combines TRBV27 with TRBJ2-7, with 8 bases that match TRBD2. V gave up 3 bases and J gave up 6 bases; unmatched junction bases: 13. CDR1 MNHEY and CDR2 SMNVEV come from the germline V gene (reference sequence). The CDR3 is 16 amino acids. CDR3 nucleotide sequence: TGTGCCAGCAGTTTCGGTACCCGGGGGGGCCTCGGCGAGCAGTACTTC. Translated, it gives CASSFGTRGGLGEQYF.

This sequence joins TRBV7-9 and TRBJ2-7, with 8 bases fitting TRBD1. The CDR3 runs to 15 residues. V was clipped by 4 bases and J by 2 bases; unmatched bases: 7. From germline, CDR1 is SEHNR and CDR2 FQNEAQ (reference sequence). CDR3 loop: CASSSRDRLTYEQYF. DNA for the CDR3: TGTGCCAGCAGCTCTCGGGACAGGTTAACCTACGAGCAGTACTTC.

The chain has TRBV7-2 and TRBJ2-3, with 7 bases fitting TRBD2. The CDR3 has 15 residues. Germline V gives CDR1 SGHTA, CDR2 FQGNSA. Trimming at V came to 2 bases and at J to 4 bases, leaving 6 bases not matched to a gene. The CDR3 protein is CASSLSGVASDTQYF. CDR3 DNA: TGTGCCAGCAGCTTAAGCGGGGTGGCCTCAGATACGCAGTATTTT.

This clone was seen more than once but under ten times. V usage is TRBV27 and J usage is TRBJ1-2; D remains unclear. CDR3 length: 12 amino acids. Trimming removed 8 bases at V and 3 bases at J, with 10 bases between. Germline V gene data show CDR1 as MNHEY and CDR2 as SMNVEV (reference sequence). As DNA, the CDR3 is TGTGCCAGCCGGCAGGAGGACTATGGCTACACCTTC. Protein product: CASRQEDYGYTF.

This sequence joins TRBV2 and TRBJ2-7; D is ambiguous. The CDR3 contains 12 residues. Germline assignment: CDR1 SNHLY and CDR2 FYNNEI. The ends were cut back, 6 bases at V and 3 bases at J, with 9 bases in the middle. In DNA, the CDR3 is TGTGCCAGCAGGGGCCGATACTACGAGCAGTACTTC. This encodes CASRGRYYEQYF.

The V gene is TRBV18, the J gene TRBJ2-1; 8 positions match TRBD1. V lost 3 bases and J lost 7; bases outside the gene matches: 5. Per the germline V gene, CDR1 is KGHSH and CDR2 is LQKENI. The CDR3 is 14 residues long. The CDR3 bases are TGTGCCAGCTCACCTTGGAACAGGGGGAATGAGCAGTTCTTC. Translation gives CASSPWNRGNEQFF.

The chain recombines TRBV4-1 with TRBJ1-5; 9 bases are a match to TRBD1. Looked up from germline, CDR1 is MGHRA and CDR2 is YSYEKL. This CDR3 contains 15 residues. With 5 bases clipped from V and 0 bases from J, the junction kept 2 bases outside the gene matches. CDR3: CASSGDRVSNQPQHF. For the CDR3, the DNA is TGCGCCAGCAGCGGGGACAGGGTTAGCAATCAGCCCCAGCATTTT.

V gene TRBV6-2 or TRBV6-3 combines with J gene TRBJ2-7, with 7 bases lining up with TRBD1. Trimming at V came to 3 bases and at J to 4 bases, leaving 6 bases not matched to a gene. CDR3 length: 14 residues. From germline, CDR1 is MNHEY and CDR2 SVGEGT. CDR3 residues: CASSYKGTVYEQYF. The DNA for the CDR3 is TGTGCCAGCAGTTATAAGGGGACAGTATACGAGCAGTACTTC.

This chain joins TRBV7-2 and TRBJ2-7, with 11 bases fitting TRBD2. The CDR3 runs 15 residues. V lost 4 bases and J lost 3; bases outside the gene matches: 5. The germline V gene has CDR1 SGHTA and CDR2 FQGNSA. The CDR3 DNA follows: TGTGCCAGCAGCTCGACTAGCGGGACTCTCTACGAGCAGTACTTC. As protein: CASSSTSGTLYEQYF.

The chain employs TRBV19 and TRBJ1-5; D is undetermined. The germline gives CDR1 LNHDA, CDR2 SQIVND (reference sequence). The germline V and J ends were trimmed by 4 bases and 0 bases, with 10 bases remaining between them. The CDR3 consists of 15 residues. The CDR3, as DNA: TGTGCCAGTAGTACCACCGGGTATAGCAATCAGCCCCAGCATTTT. This sequence encodes CASSTTGYSNQPQHF.

In its sample, this clone was seen once. CDR3 in DNA: TGTGCCAGCAGTCAAGGGGGGGAGCACACTGAAGCTTTCTTT. Translating gives CASSQGGEHTEAFF. The chain recombines TRBV9 with TRBJ1-1; a possible D gene is TRBD1 (6 bases). This CDR3 has 14 amino acids. From germline, CDR1 is SGDLS and CDR2 YYNGEE. Trimming left V 5 bases short and J 3 bases short, with 14 bases between.

The chain employs TRBV28 and TRBJ2-1, with 8 bases matching TRBD2. With V trimmed by 6 bases and J by 10 bases, 11 bases remained unmatched. Looked up from germline, CDR1 is MDHEN and CDR2 is SYDVKM. The CDR3 spans 14 residues. The CDR3 region is CASRVAGSQVEQFF. In DNA, the CDR3 is TGTGCCAGCAGAGTAGCGGGGTCACAAGTAGAGCAGTTCTTC.

The chain carries TRBV7-6 and TRBJ2-7, with D maybe TRBD2 (5 bases). This CDR3 has 14 residues. Germline V lookup: CDR1 SGHVS, CDR2 FNYEAQ. V was pared by 4 bases and J by 3 bases, with 13 bases between. The CDR3: CASSSSGSHYEQYF. The CDR3 DNA is TGTGCCAGCAGCTCCTCGGGGTCCCACTACGAGCAGTACTTC.

The rearrangement uses TRBV5-1 and TRBJ2-5, with TRBD2 matching 10 bases. The ends lost 3 bases at V and 2 bases at J; junction bases unmatched: 7. In germline, CDR1 is SGHRS, CDR2 YFSETQ. The CDR3 is 16 residues long. CDR3 amino acids: CASSSRTSGEQETQYF. The DNA for the CDR3 is TGCGCCAGCAGCTCTCGGACTAGCGGCGAGCAAGAGACCCAGTACTTC.

The CDR3 nucleotides read TGCGCCAGCAGCTTGGGTCGACTGTACGAGCAGTACTTC. Amino acids: CASSLGRLYEQYF. The chain employs TRBV5-1 and TRBJ2-7; D is unclear. The CDR3 spans 13 residues. Deletions cut 0 bases from V and 4 bases from J, with 8 bases between. Germline V gives CDR1 SGHRS, CDR2 YFSETQ.

This rearrangement joins TRBV4-3 to TRBJ2-1; 9 bases align to TRBD2. Germline assignment: CDR1 LGHNA and CDR2 YSLEER. The CDR3 extends over 16 amino acids. The junction had 0 bases not matched to a gene; V was cut back by 0 bases and J by 0 bases. Written as DNA, the CDR3 is TGCGCCAGCAGCCAAGATAGCGGGAGCTCCTACAATGAGCAGTTCTTC. The encoded protein is CASSQDSGSSYNEQFF.

This clone has a handful of counts. The sample holds other DNA sequences that translate to the same CDR3. The chain couples TRBV28 to TRBJ1-2, with D tentatively TRBD1 (5 bases). Trimming removed 6 bases from V and 4 bases from J, with 9 bases in between. The CDR3 runs 12 residues. Germline V CDR1 and CDR2: MDHEN, SYDVKM. Here the CDR3 reads CASRAGGYGYTF. In DNA form, the CDR3 reads TGTGCCAGCAGGGCGGGGGGCTATGGCTACACCTTC.

The rearrangement joins TRBV28 to TRBJ2-3; tentatively, D is TRBD1 (5 bases). Trimming removed 1 base from V and 3 bases from J, with 14 bases in between. Germline CDR1 is MDHEN and CDR2 is SYDVKM. The CDR3 loop spans 16 amino acids. CDR3: CASSLYLGPGTDTQYF. CDR3 nucleotides: TGTGCCAGCAGTTTATATCTCGGGCCAGGGACAGATACGCAGTATTTT. The full variable domain, its missing parts supplied by reference TRBV28 and TRBJ2-3, is DVKVTQSSRYLVKRTGEKVFLECVQDMDHENMFWYRQDPGLGLRLIYFSYDVKMKEKGDIPEGYSVSREKKERFSLILESASTNQTSMYLCASSLYLGPGTDTQYFGPGTRLTVL.

V and J are TRBV5-1 and TRBJ2-7; the match to TRBD1 covers 9 bases. This CDR3 region has 14 residues. V gave up 4 bases and J gave up 2 bases; unmatched junction bases: 4. The V gene's germline CDR1 is SGHRS and CDR2 YFSETQ. CDR3 sequence: CASSRDRVTYEQYF. The CDR3 DNA reads TGCGCCAGCAGCCGGGACAGGGTAACCTACGAGCAGTACTTC.

This chain uses TRBV9 with TRBJ2-7; tentative D call: TRBD2 (6 bases). Germline V gives CDR1 SGDLS, CDR2 YYNGEE. Trimming pared 4 bases from V and 0 bases from J, leaving 14 bases between. The CDR3 has 15 amino acids. CDR3 nucleotide sequence: TGTGCCAGCAGCCCCTACGCGGGGCGCTCCTACGAGCAGTACTTC. It yields the protein CASSPYAGRSYEQYF.

This clone was seen just once. The V and J genes are TRBV27 and TRBJ2-7; 9 nucleotides agree with TRBD2. V gave up 3 bases and J gave up 0 bases; unmatched junction bases: 6. The CDR3 spans 16 residues. Germline CDR1 is MNHEY and CDR2 is SMNVEV (reference sequence). The CDR3 bases are TGTGCCAGCAGTTTTTCAGCGGGGGGTCCCTCCTACGAGCAGTACTTC. Encoded protein: CASSFSAGGPSYEQYF.

The rearrangement joins TRBV27 to TRBJ1-2, with 8 bases lining up with TRBD1. Germline CDR1 MNHEY, CDR2 SMNVEV (reference sequence). The V gene end was trimmed by 7 bases and the J gene end by 7 bases; junction bases not matched to a gene: 20. The CDR3 runs 17 residues. CDR3 amino acids: CASTPLYITGGGFGYTF. The CDR3 bases are TGTGCCAGCACCCCTCTCTATATCACAGGGGGAGGTTTTGGCTACACCTTC.

Only a few counts were recorded for this clone. The chain has TRBV6-6 and TRBJ1-1; weak D call: TRBD1 (5 bases). Germline CDR1 is MNHNY and CDR2 is SVGAGI (reference sequence). V was clipped by 6 bases and J by 6 bases, with 11 bases between them. The CDR3 extends over 12 amino acids. The CDR3 sequence is CASSTHRSEAFF. DNA of the CDR3: TGTGCCAGCAGCACCCACAGGTCTGAAGCTTTCTTT.

In its sample, this clone was seen a few times. The chain links TRBV6-6 to TRBJ2-7; maybe TRBD2 (6 bases). The CDR3 covers 12 residues. Germline loops: CDR1 MNHNY, CDR2 SVGAGI (reference sequence). V was pared by 6 bases and J by 4 bases, with 10 bases between. Here the CDR3 DNA reads TGTGCCAGCAGGACCGGGGGTTACGAGCAGTACTTC. Translated: CASRTGGYEQYF.